This TCR beta chain was sequenced in a study of glioma-infiltrating T cells. There are many counts of this clonotype. Looked up from germline, CDR1 is KGHDR and CDR2 is SFDVKD. The CDR3 is 13 amino acids. The trim removed 5 bases at V and 4 bases at J, leaving 3 bases unmatched. The iRepertoire nested amplicon-rescue multiplex PCR amplified TCR alpha and beta CDR3s from RNA. Tissue mRNA or PBMC total RNA, about 95-450 ng, went into one-step reverse transcription and amplification. MiXCR, run by TCRdb on the multiplex PCR reads, gives a single entry per CDR3 protein. The sample carries approximately 110,000 distinct CDR3 sequences, less than 30% recorded once.

The rearrangement uses TRBV24-1 and TRBJ1-2, with 7 bases matching TRBD1. Sequenced input: glioma tissue, nonneoplastic brain tissue, or PBMCs (not recorded which). The sequence was collected from a human donor with low-grade glioma or glioblastoma, undergoing nonglioma brain surgery, or in good health (not recorded which). Here the CDR3 reads CATSARDSYGYTF. The CDR3 region has the DNA TGTGCCACCAGTGCCCGGGACAGCTATGGCTACACCTTC.